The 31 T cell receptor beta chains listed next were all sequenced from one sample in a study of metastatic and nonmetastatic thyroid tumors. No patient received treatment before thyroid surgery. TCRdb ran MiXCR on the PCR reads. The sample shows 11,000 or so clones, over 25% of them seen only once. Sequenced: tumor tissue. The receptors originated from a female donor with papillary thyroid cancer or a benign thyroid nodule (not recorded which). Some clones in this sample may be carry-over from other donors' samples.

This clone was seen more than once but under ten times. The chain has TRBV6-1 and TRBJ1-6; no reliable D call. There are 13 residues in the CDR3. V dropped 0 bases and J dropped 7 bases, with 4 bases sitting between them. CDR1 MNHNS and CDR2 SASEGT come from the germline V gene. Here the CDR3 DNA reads TGTGCCAGCAGTGAAGCGGGCAATTCACCCCTCCACTTT. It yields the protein CASSEAGNSPLHF.

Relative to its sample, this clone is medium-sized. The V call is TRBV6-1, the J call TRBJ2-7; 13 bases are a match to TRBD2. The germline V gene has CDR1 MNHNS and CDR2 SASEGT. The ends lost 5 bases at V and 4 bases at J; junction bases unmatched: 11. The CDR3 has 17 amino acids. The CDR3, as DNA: TGTGCCAGCAGTAAACTAGCGGGAGGGCCAAATGTATACGAGCAGTACTTC. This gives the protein CASSKLAGGPNVYEQYF.

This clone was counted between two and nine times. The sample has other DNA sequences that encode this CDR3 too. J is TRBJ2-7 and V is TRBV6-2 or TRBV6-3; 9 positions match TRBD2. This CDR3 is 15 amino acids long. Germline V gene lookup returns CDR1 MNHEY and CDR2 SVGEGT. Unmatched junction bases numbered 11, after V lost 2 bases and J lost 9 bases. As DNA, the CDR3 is TGTGCCAGCAGTTACCGGGGTAGCGGGAGTTCTGGGCAGTACTTC. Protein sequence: CASSYRGSGSSGQYF.

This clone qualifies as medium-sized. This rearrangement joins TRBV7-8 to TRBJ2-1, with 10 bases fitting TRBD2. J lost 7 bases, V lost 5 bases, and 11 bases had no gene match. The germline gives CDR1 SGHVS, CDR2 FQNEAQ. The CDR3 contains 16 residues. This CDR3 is CASSPRGRGLANEQFF. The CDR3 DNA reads TGTGCCAGCAGCCCCAGAGGTCGGGGACTAGCGAATGAGCAGTTCTTC.

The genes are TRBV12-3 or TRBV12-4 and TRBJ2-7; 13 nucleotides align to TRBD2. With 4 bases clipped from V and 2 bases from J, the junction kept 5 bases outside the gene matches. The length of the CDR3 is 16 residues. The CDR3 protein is CASSSSGLAGAYEQYF. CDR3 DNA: TGTGCCAGCAGTTCCTCCGGACTAGCGGGAGCCTACGAGCAGTACTTC.

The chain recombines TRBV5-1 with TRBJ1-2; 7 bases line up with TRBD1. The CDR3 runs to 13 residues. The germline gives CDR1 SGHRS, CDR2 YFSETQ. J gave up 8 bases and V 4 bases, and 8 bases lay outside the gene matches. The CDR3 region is CASSTGQNLGYTF. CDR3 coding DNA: TGCGCCAGCAGCACGGGACAGAACCTCGGCTACACCTTC. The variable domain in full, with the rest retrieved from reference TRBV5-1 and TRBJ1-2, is KAGVTQTPRYLIKTRGQQVTLSCSPISGHRSVSWYQQTPGQGLQFLFEYFSETQRNKGNFPGRFSGRQFSNSRSEMNVSTLELGDSALYLCASSTGQNLGYTFGSGTRLTVV.

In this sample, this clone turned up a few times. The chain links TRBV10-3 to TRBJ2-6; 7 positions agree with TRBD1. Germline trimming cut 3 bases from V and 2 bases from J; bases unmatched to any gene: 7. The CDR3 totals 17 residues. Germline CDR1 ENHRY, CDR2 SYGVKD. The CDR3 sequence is CAISEGGGRAGANVLTF. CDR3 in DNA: TGTGCCATCAGTGAAGGGGGCGGACGGGCTGGGGCCAACGTCCTGACTTTC.

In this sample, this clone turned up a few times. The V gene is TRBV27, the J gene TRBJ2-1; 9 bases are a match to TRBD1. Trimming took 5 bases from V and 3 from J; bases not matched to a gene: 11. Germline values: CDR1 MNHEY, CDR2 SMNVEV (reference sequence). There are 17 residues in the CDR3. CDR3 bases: TGTGCCAGCAGTACCTGGACAGGGGAGGGCCGCTACAATGAGCAGTTCTTC. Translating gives CASSTWTGEGRYNEQFF.

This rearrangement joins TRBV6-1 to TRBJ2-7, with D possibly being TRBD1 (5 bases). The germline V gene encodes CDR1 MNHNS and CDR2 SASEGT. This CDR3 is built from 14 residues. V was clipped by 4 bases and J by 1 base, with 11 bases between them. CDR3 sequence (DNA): TGTGCCAGCAGTGCGGACACAATATCCTACGAGCAGTACTTC. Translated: CASSADTISYEQYF.

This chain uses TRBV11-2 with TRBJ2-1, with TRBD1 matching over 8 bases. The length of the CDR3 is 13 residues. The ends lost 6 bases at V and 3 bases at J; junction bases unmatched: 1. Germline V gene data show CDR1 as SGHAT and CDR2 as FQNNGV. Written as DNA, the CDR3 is TGTGCCAGCAGACAGGGGGTCTACAATGAGCAGTTCTTC. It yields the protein CASRQGVYNEQFF.

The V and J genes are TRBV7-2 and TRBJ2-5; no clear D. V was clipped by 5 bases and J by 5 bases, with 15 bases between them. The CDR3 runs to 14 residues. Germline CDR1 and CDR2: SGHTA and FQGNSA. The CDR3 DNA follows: TGTGCCAGCAGCCTAACCCACTTGAGGGAGACCCAGTACTTC. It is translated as CASSLTHLRETQYF.

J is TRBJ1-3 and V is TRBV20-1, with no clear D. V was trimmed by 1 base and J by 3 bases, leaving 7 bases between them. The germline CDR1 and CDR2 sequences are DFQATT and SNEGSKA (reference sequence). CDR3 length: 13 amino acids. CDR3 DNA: TGCAGTGCTAGAGGGTGGTATGGAAACACCATATATTTT. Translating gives CSARGWYGNTIYF.

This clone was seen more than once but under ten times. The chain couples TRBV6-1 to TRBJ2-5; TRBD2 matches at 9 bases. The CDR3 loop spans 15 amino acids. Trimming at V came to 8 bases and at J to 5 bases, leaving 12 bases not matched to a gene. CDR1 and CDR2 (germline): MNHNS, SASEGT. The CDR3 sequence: CASAYIAGAGETQYF. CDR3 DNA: TGTGCCAGCGCCTACATAGCGGGAGCGGGGGAGACCCAGTACTTC.

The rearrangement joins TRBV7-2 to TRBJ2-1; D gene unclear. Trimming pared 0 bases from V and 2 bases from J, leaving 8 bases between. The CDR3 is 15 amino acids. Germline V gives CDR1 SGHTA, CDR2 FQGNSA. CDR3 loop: CASSLAGNTYNEQFF. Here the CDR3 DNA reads TGTGCCAGCAGCTTAGCAGGAAACACCTACAATGAGCAGTTCTTC.

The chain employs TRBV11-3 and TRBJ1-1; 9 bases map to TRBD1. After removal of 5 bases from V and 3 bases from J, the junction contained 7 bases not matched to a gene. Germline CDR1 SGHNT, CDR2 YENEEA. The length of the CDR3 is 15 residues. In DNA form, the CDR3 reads TGTGCCAGCAGCCTCCTGACAGGGGGAGACACTGAAGCTTTCTTT. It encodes CASSLLTGGDTEAFF.

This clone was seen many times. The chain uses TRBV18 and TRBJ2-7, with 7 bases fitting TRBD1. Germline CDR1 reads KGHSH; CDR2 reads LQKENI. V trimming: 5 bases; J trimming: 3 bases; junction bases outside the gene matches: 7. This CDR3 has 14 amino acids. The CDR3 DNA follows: TGTGCCAGCTCAAAGGGACAGACAGACTACGAGCAGTACTTC. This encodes CASSKGQTDYEQYF.

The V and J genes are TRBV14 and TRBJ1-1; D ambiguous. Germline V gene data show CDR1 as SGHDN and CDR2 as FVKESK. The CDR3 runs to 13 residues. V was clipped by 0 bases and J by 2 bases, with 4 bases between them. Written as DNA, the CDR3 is TGTGCCAGCAGCCAAGACCCTAACACTGAAGCTTTCTTT. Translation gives CASSQDPNTEAFF.

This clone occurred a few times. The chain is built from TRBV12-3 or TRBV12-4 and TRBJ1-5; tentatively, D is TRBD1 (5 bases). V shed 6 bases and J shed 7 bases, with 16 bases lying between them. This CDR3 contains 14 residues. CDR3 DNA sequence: TGTGCCAGCAGCCATAAATTAGGGGCCCAGCCCCAGCATTTT. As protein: CASSHKLGAQPQHF.

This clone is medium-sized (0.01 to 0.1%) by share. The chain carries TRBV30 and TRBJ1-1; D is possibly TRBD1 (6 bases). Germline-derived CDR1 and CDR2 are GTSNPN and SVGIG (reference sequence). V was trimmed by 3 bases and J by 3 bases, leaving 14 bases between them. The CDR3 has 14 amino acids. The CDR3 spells CAWSKGVGYTEAFF. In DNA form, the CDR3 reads TGTGCCTGGAGCAAGGGGGTAGGTTACACTGAAGCTTTCTTT.

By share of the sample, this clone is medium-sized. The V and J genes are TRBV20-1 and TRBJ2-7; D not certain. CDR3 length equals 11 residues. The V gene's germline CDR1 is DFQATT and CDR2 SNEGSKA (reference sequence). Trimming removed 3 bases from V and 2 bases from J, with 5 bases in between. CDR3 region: CSARGTYEQYF. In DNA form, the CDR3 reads TGCAGTGCTAGGGGAACCTACGAGCAGTACTTC.

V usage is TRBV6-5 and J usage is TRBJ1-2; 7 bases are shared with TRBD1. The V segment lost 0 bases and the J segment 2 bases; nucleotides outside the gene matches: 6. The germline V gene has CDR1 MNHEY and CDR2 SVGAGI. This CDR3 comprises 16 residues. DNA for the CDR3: TGTGCCAGCAGTTACTCCGACAGGGCCTGGAACTATGGCTACACCTTC. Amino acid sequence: CASSYSDRAWNYGYTF.

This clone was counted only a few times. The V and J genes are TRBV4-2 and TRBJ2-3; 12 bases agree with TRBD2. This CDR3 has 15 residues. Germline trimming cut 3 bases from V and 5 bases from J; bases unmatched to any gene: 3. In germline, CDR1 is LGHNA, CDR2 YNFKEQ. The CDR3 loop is CASSQGLAGGDTQYF. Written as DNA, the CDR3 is TGTGCCAGCAGCCAGGGACTAGCGGGCGGAGATACGCAGTATTTT.

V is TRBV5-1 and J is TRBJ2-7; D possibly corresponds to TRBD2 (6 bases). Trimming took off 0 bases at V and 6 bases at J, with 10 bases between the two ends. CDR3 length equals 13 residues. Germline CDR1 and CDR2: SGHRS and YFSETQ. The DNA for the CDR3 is TGCGCCAGCAGCTTGGCGGGAGTGGGCGAGCAGTACTTC. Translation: CASSLAGVGEQYF. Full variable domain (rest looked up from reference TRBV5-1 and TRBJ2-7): KAGVTQTPRYLIKTRGQQVTLSCSPISGHRSVSWYQQTPGQGLQFLFEYFSETQRNKGNFPGRFSGRQFSNSRSEMNVSTLELGDSALYLCASSLAGVGEQYFGPGTRLTVT.

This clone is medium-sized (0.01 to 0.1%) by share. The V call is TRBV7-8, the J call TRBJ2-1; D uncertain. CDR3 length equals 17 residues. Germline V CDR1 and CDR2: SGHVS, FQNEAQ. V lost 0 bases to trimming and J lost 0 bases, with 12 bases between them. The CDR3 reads CASSLAIFFTSYNEQFF. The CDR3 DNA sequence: TGTGCCAGCAGCTTAGCCATCTTTTTTACCTCCTACAATGAGCAGTTCTTC.

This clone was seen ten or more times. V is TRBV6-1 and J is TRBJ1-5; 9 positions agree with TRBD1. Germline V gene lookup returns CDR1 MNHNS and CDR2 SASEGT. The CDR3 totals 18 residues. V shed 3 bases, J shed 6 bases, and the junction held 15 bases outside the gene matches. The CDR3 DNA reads TGTGCCAGCAGTGACGAGGGACAGGGAGGGGGTGTCAGTCAGCCCCAGCATTTT. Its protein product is CASSDEGQGGGVSQPQHF.

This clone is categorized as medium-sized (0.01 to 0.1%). The CDR3 region has the DNA TGTGCCAGCAGCGCCTCCGGGGCCTATGGCTACACCTTC. Protein sequence: CASSASGAYGYTF. The chain couples TRBV7-3 to TRBJ1-2; tentatively, D is TRBD1 (5 bases). Trimming left V 5 bases short and J 4 bases short, with 11 bases between. There are 13 residues in the CDR3. Germline loops: CDR1 SGHTA, CDR2 FQGTGA.

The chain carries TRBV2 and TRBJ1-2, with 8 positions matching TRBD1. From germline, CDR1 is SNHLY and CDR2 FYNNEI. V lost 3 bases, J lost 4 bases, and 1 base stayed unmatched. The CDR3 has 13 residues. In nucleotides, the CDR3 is TGTGCCAGCAGTGACGGGACAGGCTATGGCTACACCTTC. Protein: CASSDGTGYGYTF.

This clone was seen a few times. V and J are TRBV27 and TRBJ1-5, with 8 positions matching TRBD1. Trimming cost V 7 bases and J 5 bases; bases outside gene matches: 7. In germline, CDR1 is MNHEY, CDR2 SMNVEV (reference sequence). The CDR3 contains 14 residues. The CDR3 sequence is CASKGQGVHQPQHF. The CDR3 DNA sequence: TGTGCCAGCAAAGGACAGGGAGTACATCAGCCCCAGCATTTT.

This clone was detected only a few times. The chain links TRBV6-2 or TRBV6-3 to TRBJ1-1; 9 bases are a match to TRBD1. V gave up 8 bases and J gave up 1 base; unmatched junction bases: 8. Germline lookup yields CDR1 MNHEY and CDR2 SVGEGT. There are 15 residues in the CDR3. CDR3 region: CASWGTGLWNTEAFF. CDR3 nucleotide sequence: TGTGCCAGCTGGGGGACAGGGTTGTGGAACACTGAAGCTTTCTTT.

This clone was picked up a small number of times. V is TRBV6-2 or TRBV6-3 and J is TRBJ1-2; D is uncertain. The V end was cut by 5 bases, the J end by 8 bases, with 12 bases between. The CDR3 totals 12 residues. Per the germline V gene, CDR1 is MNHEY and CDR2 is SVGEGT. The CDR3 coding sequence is TGTGCCAGCAGTCCTCGAGGGTTCGGCTACACCTTC. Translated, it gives CASSPRGFGYTF.

CDR3 loop: CASSGGGANEQFF. The CDR3 DNA sequence: TGTGCCAGCAGCGGAGGCGGGGCAAATGAGCAGTTCTTC. The chain couples TRBV27 to TRBJ2-1, with D maybe TRBD2 (6 bases). The CDR3 consists of 13 residues. Per germline, CDR1 MNHEY and CDR2 SMNVEV (reference sequence). The ends were cut back, 6 bases at V and 7 bases at J, with 13 bases in the middle.